These 28 T cell receptor beta chains were sequenced from one sample in a study of molecular identifiers for immune sequencing clone quantification. TCRdb passed the PCR reads through MiXCR, listing each CDR3 protein once. The repertoire holds 490,000 or so distinct CDR3 sequences, with around a fifth as singletons. The sample comprised naive CD8+ T cells from blood, with Jurkat cell RNA spiked in. The subset: FACS-sorted CD8+CD4-CCR7+CD45RA+ naive T cells. The receptor source for this set is a human donor in good health. Some libraries in this study had Jurkat cell RNA spiked in.

This clonotype was picked up a small number of times. J is TRBJ2-1 and V is TRBV30; D unresolved. The V gene lost 5 bases and the J gene lost 6 bases, with 14 bases spanning the gap. In germline, CDR1 is GTSNPN, CDR2 SVGIG (reference sequence). The CDR3 is made up of 13 amino acids. For the CDR3, the DNA is TGTGCCTGGGGGCGGCAGGTGGGCAATGAGCAGTTCTTC. This codes for CAWGRQVGNEQFF.

The chain links TRBV27 to TRBJ1-5, with 8 bases identical to TRBD1. This CDR3 is 17 amino acids long. V gave up 6 bases and J gave up 2 bases; unmatched junction bases: 12. Germline CDR1 and CDR2: MNHEY and SMNVEV (reference sequence). CDR3 sequence (DNA): TGTGCCAGCAGATCGCAGACAGGGGACTCCGGCAATCAGCCCCAGCATTTT. The encoded protein is CASRSQTGDSGNQPQHF.

This clonotype was seen at least ten times. The V call is TRBV4-2, the J call TRBJ2-1; D may be TRBD2 (5 bases). Trimming left V 0 bases short and J 7 bases short, with 16 bases between. Per germline, CDR1 LGHNA and CDR2 YNFKEQ. There are 16 residues in the CDR3. The CDR3 sequence: CASSQDQVAPSNEQFF. DNA of the CDR3: TGTGCCAGCAGCCAAGATCAGGTAGCGCCCAGTAATGAGCAGTTCTTC.

The chain is built from TRBV5-5 and TRBJ2-7; TRBD2 aligns across 7 bases. Germline CDR1 and CDR2: SGHKS and YYEKEE (reference sequence). Unmatched junction bases numbered 15, after V lost 0 bases and J lost 3 bases. The CDR3 covers 18 residues. The CDR3 coding sequence is TGTGCCAGCAGCTTGGAGGTTTTGAGCGGGGACCATGGCTACGAGCAGTACTTC. Protein sequence: CASSLEVLSGDHGYEQYF.

The chain has TRBV3-1 and TRBJ2-3, with 7 bases fitting TRBD1. Trimming cost V 0 bases and J 5 bases; bases outside gene matches: 8. The germline gives CDR1 LGHDT, CDR2 YNNKEL (reference sequence). The CDR3 has 16 residues. CDR3 amino acids: CASSQEGGETIDTQYF. CDR3 nucleotides: TGTGCCAGCAGCCAAGAAGGGGGCGAGACGATAGATACGCAGTATTTT.

The table lists this clonotype with many counts. The chain recombines TRBV19 with TRBJ2-3, with unresolved D. The CDR3 is 12 residues long. The germline V gene has CDR1 LNHDA and CDR2 SQIVND (reference sequence). V gave up 2 bases and J gave up 6 bases, with 6 bases separating them. CDR3 region: CASSILGDTQYF. Here the CDR3 DNA reads TGTGCCAGTAGTATATTGGGTGATACGCAGTATTTT.

This clonotype has just a few counts. The chain is built from TRBV7-9 and TRBJ2-5, with D possibly matching TRBD1 (5 bases). Germline V gene sequence: CDR1 SEHNR, CDR2 FQNEAQ (reference sequence). V lost 1 base to trimming and J lost 2 bases, with 14 bases between them. CDR3 length: 16 residues. Written as DNA, the CDR3 is TGTGCCAGCAGCTTAGGCCCGGAAGGGGAACAAGAGACCCAGTACTTC. Translating it yields CASSLGPEGEQETQYF.

This clonotype has ten or more counts. This chain links TRBV11-3 with TRBJ1-5, with D unclear. The CDR3 contains 13 residues. Trimming took 1 base from V and 7 from J, leaving 8 bases between them. The germline V gene has CDR1 SGHNT and CDR2 YENEEA. CDR3 loop: CASSLGSSQPQHF. The DNA for the CDR3 is TGTGCCAGCAGCTTAGGCAGCTCGCAGCCCCAGCATTTT.

As to this clonotype: It may be a read error: a sequence one base away is much more abundant. This chain joins TRBV29-1 and TRBJ1-1; the match to TRBD1 covers 7 bases. The V gene's germline CDR1 is SQVTM and CDR2 ANQGSEA. V was clipped by 6 bases and J by 7 bases; unmatched bases: 8. The CDR3 runs 12 residues. CDR3 in DNA: TGCAGCGTAGTGACAGGGAGAGGTGAAGCTTTCTTT. This translates into CSVVTGRGEAFF.

This clonotype occurred many times. This chain uses TRBV4-3 with TRBJ2-5; the D gene is possibly TRBD2 (5 bases). Germline lookup yields CDR1 LGHNA and CDR2 YSLEER. The V end was cut by 0 bases, the J end by 1 base, with 9 bases between. The CDR3 contains 15 residues. For the CDR3, the DNA is TGCGCCAGCAGCCAAGATCCCACTAGCCAAGAGACCCAGTACTTC. Its protein is CASSQDPTSQETQYF.

V gene TRBV7-9 combines with J gene TRBJ2-7; D is undetermined. The CDR3 consists of 12 residues. V was pared by 5 bases and J by 5 bases, with 10 bases between. Germline V gives CDR1 SEHNR, CDR2 FQNEAQ (reference sequence). DNA for the CDR3: TGTGCCAGCAGCCAGACCCGGCACGAGCAGTACTTC. Protein product: CASSQTRHEQYF.

The chain employs TRBV4-1 and TRBJ2-7; TRBD1 aligns across 8 bases. Trimming cost V 8 bases and J 7 bases; bases outside gene matches: 10. CDR1 is MGHRA and CDR2 is YSYEKL in the germline V gene. The length of the CDR3 is 13 residues. The CDR3 loop is CASARDRMNEQYF. The CDR3 DNA is TGCGCCAGCGCTCGGGACAGGATGAATGAGCAGTACTTC.

This clonotype was recorded at least ten times. V and J are TRBV7-9 and TRBJ1-4, with TRBD1 as a possible D gene (6 bases). Trimming took 4 bases from V and 2 from J, leaving 17 bases between them. Germline V CDR1 and CDR2: SEHNR, FQNEAQ (reference sequence). This CDR3 spans 17 amino acids. This CDR3 reads CASSSLSGGRTNEKLFF. CDR3 nucleotides: TGTGCCAGCAGCTCCCTATCGGGGGGCCGGACTAATGAAAAACTGTTTTTT.

The chain couples TRBV7-9 to TRBJ2-2; D gene unclear. Trimming cost V 1 base and J 10 bases, with 7 bases left between them. Germline loops: CDR1 SEHNR, CDR2 FQNEAQ (reference sequence). There are 12 residues in the CDR3. The CDR3 is CASSLGVEELFF. The CDR3 DNA follows: TGTGCCAGCAGCTTAGGTGTAGAGGAGCTGTTTTTT.

This clonotype was counted at least ten times. V gene TRBV28 combines with J gene TRBJ2-3; 8 positions match TRBD2. In germline, CDR1 is MDHEN, CDR2 SYDVKM. This CDR3 spans 15 amino acids. Trimming removed 5 bases from V and 4 bases from J; junction bases left unmatched: 8. CDR3 loop: CASSLTAGVSDTQYF. The CDR3 DNA reads as TGTGCCAGCAGTCTTACAGCGGGAGTATCAGATACGCAGTATTTT. The whole variable domain, remainder taken from reference TRBV28 and TRBJ2-3, is DVKVTQSSRYLVKRTGEKVFLECVQDMDHENMFWYRQDPGLGLRLIYFSYDVKMKEKGDIPEGYSVSREKKERFSLILESASTNQTSMYLCASSLTAGVSDTQYFGPGTRLTVL.

This clonotype was seen repeatedly, ten times or more. The rearrangement joins TRBV3-1 to TRBJ2-7; D is uncertain. The CDR3 is 11 residues long. Germline assignment: CDR1 LGHDT and CDR2 YNNKEL (reference sequence). V lost 2 bases to trimming and J lost 6 bases, with 5 bases between them. CDR3 nucleotides: TGTGCCAGCAGCCAATGGCCCGAGCAGTACTTC. Protein: CASSQWPEQYF.

This clonotype was counted a few times. The rearrangement links TRBV7-2 to TRBJ2-6; TRBD1 matches 8 bases. Trimming took 2 bases from V and 0 from J; bases not matched to a gene: 9. The CDR3 has 19 amino acids. Germline values: CDR1 SGHTA, CDR2 FQGNSA. The chain's CDR3 is CASSLFPGQGISGANVLTF. CDR3 nucleotides: TGTGCCAGCAGCTTATTTCCTGGACAGGGCATCTCTGGGGCCAACGTCCTGACTTTC.

In its sample, this clonotype was seen a few times. V usage is TRBV6-2 or TRBV6-3 and J usage is TRBJ2-7, with 8 bases fitting TRBD1. V dropped 4 bases and J dropped 2; count of bases not matched to a gene: 7. This CDR3 has 15 residues. Per germline, CDR1 MNHEY and CDR2 SVGEGT. This chain's CDR3 is CASSFGDRLTYEQYF. CDR3 DNA sequence: TGTGCCAGCAGTTTTGGGGACAGGCTCACCTACGAGCAGTACTTC.

For this clonotype: With a much larger clone just one base away, this may be a read error. The chain uses TRBV25-1 and TRBJ2-7; D possibly uses TRBD1 or TRBD2 (6 bases each). The germline gives CDR1 MGHDK, CDR2 SYGVNS. This CDR3 is 13 amino acids long. Between the trimmed V and J ends, which lost 6 bases and 3 bases, there was a span of 12 bases. CDR3 loop: CASSRGLRYEQYF. The CDR3 nucleotides read TGTGCCAGCAGCAGGGGACTTCGCTACGAGCAGTACTTC.

This clonotype was counted at least ten times. V is TRBV27 and J is TRBJ2-7; the D is unclear. This CDR3 is built from 13 residues. The V end was cut by 3 bases, the J end by 2 bases, with 8 bases between. Germline lookup yields CDR1 MNHEY and CDR2 SMNVEV (reference sequence). CDR3 sequence (DNA): TGTGCCAGCAGTTTGGGGATCGCCTACGAGCAGTACTTC. This codes for CASSLGIAYEQYF.

With regard to this clonotype: A read error may explain this, as a much larger clone is one base away. The chain couples TRBV21-1 to TRBJ2-5; TRBD2 reflects the table's D call only, with no check against the DNA. TRBV21-1 is a recognized pseudogene. The CDR3 has 17 amino acids. The CDR3 loop reads CASFRGFDLATQETQYF. CDR3 DNA: TGTGCCAGCTTCCGGGGCTTCGACTTGGCCACCCAAGAGACCCAGTACTTC.

This clonotype was seen a few times. This chain joins TRBV4-3 and TRBJ2-2; possible D gene TRBD2, 6 bases. Germline V gene lookup returns CDR1 LGHNA and CDR2 YSLEER. Trimming removed 0 bases from V and 2 bases from J, with 13 bases in between. This CDR3 region has 17 residues. The chain's CDR3 is CASSQDGGSRNTGELFF. For the CDR3, the DNA is TGCGCCAGCAGCCAAGATGGGGGGTCTAGAAACACCGGGGAGCTGTTTTTT.

This clonotype has a count of ten or more. V usage is TRBV4-2 and J usage is TRBJ2-7, with 11 bases fitting TRBD2. This CDR3 comprises 16 residues. CDR1 is LGHNA, CDR2 YNFKEQ, per germline. Unmatched junction bases numbered 10, after V lost 4 bases and J lost 5 bases. The DNA for the CDR3 is TGTGCCAGCAGCCCATTAACTAGCGGGAGTATAGACGAGCAGTACTTC. It translates to CASSPLTSGSIDEQYF.

The chain combines TRBV5-4 with TRBJ2-1, with D possibly matching TRBD2 (6 bases). The CDR3 is 15 amino acids. Trimming removed 4 bases from V and 5 bases from J, with 16 bases in between. The germline V gene has CDR1 SGHNT and CDR2 YYREEE (reference sequence). In DNA, the CDR3 is TGTGCCAGCAGCCCTACGTGGGGGGAGAACAATGAGCAGTTCTTC. Translation: CASSPTWGENNEQFF. Full variable domain (missing parts from reference TRBV5-4 and TRBJ2-1): ETGVTQSPTHLIKTRGQQVTLRCSSQSGHNTVSWYQQALGQGPQFIFQYYREEENGRGNFPPRFSGLQFPNYSSELNVNALELDDSALYLCASSPTWGENNEQFFGPGTRLTVL.

This clonotype has just a few counts. The chain is built from TRBV6-2 or TRBV6-3 and TRBJ2-1, with TRBD1 identical over 8 bases. The CDR3 spans 15 residues. Germline lookup yields CDR1 MNHEY and CDR2 SVGEGT. Trimming at V came to 3 bases and at J to 10 bases, leaving 11 bases not matched to a gene. The CDR3 DNA sequence: TGTGCCAGCAGTTATGACAGGGGCCCCTACTTCGAGCAGTTCTTC. Its protein product is CASSYDRGPYFEQFF.

This clonotype came up many times. V usage is TRBV7-8 and J usage is TRBJ1-3; no definite D call. Germline lookup yields CDR1 SGHVS and CDR2 FQNEAQ. This CDR3 contains 17 residues. The V and J ends lost 5 bases and 0 bases respectively, with 17 bases between them. The CDR3 here is CASSTRPLGVSGNTIYF. CDR3 DNA sequence: TGTGCCAGCAGCACAAGGCCCCTTGGGGTCTCTGGAAACACCATATATTTT.

In its sample, this clonotype was seen many times. The CDR3 region is CASSHGLAGGSDTQYF. DNA of the CDR3: TGTGCCAGCAGCCATGGACTAGCGGGAGGGTCAGATACGCAGTATTTT. The V call is TRBV14, the J call TRBJ2-3; 15 nucleotides match TRBD2. This CDR3 is built from 16 residues. V lost 3 bases, J lost 4 bases, and 2 bases stayed unmatched. Germline V gene sequence: CDR1 SGHDN, CDR2 FVKESK.

This clonotype was counted ten times or more. The V gene is TRBV4-3, the J gene TRBJ2-1; 8 bases match TRBD1. Germline lookup yields CDR1 LGHNA and CDR2 YSLEER. The CDR3 covers 16 residues. Trimming took 0 bases from V and 8 from J; bases not matched to a gene: 9. As DNA, the CDR3 is TGCGCCAGCAGCCAAGAGGGACAGGATCCGGATGATGAGCAGTTCTTC. This codes for CASSQEGQDPDDEQFF.